This TCR beta chain was identified during a study of OX40 agonist ivuxolimab in advanced cancers. Study-wide results and caveats: Among expanded peripheral T cells, antigen specificity went undetermined. Averaging showed that CD8+ T cells had more expanded clones than CD4+ did.

With respect to this clone: Its antigen is currently unknown. Its ends do not fully match the called genes, so a read error is possible.

Germline CDR1 and CDR2: LNHDA and SQIVND (reference sequence). The CDR3 spans 9 residues. Collection of blood occurred at baseline, at cycle 4 day 1, and at cycle 7 day 1. Produced via immunoSEQ multiplex PCR; TCRdb's table is partial and in-frame only. The sample has 77,000 or so clones; about 90% are singletons. The sequence came from an adult with an advanced solid tumor such as melanoma, head and neck, liver or kidney cancer. The source was CD4+ or CD8+ T cells sorted from blood, collected in a trial of the OX40 agonist ivuxolimab. This chain connects TRBV19 to TRBJ2-3; D not certain. CDR3 amino acids: CASSPHQDF. CDR3 in DNA: TGTGCCAGTAGCCCTCATCAGGATTTT. Full variable domain (rest looked up from reference TRBV19 and TRBJ2-3): DGGITQSPKYLFRKEGQNVTLSCEQNLNHDAMYWYRQDPGQGLRLIYYSQIVNDFQKGDIAEGYSVSREKKESFPLTVTSAQKNPTAFYLCASSPHQDFGPGTRLTVL.